This TCR beta chain was sequenced for a study of blood T cell repertoires in COVID-19. Study at large: The United States, Italy and Spain supplied acute and convalescent COVID-19 samples. PBMCs, B-cell-depleted T cells, or T cells provided the cDNA or gDNA that made up the material.

Authors' analysis steps: Estimates of nucleated cell counts were drawn from the amplification of reference gene primers. Generated by immunoSEQ multiplex PCR, the TCRdb table keeps only in-frame clones and is missing some. V and J calls and clone size come straight from that table; D and trimming were deduced from the DNA. The sample shows 200,000 to 250,000 clones, around nine tenths of them seen only once. This CDR3 comprises 15 residues. This clone occurred once. This chain joins TRBV21-1 and TRBJ1-1; the DNA was not compared with TRBD1, the D call given in the table. TRBV21-1 is recorded as a pseudogene. The sample comprised peripheral blood. The clonotype originates from a man between 60 and 70 years old who had recovered from COVID-19. CDR3 coding DNA: TGTGCCAGCAGCAAAGATTACAGGGGTCTCACTGAAGCTTTCTTT. Encoded protein: CASSKDYRGLTEAFF.